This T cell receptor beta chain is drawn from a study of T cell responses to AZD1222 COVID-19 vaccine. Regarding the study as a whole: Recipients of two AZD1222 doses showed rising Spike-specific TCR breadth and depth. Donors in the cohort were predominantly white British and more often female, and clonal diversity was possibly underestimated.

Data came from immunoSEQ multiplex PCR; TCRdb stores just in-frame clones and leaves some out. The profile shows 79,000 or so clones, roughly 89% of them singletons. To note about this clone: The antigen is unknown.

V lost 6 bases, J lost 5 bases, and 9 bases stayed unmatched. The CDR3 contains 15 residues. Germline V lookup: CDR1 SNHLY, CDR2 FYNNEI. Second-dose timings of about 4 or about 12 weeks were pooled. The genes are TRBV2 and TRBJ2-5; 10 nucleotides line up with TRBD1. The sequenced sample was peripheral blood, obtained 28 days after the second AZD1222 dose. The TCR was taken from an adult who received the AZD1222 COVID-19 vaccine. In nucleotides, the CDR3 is TGTGCCAGCAGCCGCGGGACAGGGGCGATGGAGACCCAGTACTTC. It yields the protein CASSRGTGAMETQYF.